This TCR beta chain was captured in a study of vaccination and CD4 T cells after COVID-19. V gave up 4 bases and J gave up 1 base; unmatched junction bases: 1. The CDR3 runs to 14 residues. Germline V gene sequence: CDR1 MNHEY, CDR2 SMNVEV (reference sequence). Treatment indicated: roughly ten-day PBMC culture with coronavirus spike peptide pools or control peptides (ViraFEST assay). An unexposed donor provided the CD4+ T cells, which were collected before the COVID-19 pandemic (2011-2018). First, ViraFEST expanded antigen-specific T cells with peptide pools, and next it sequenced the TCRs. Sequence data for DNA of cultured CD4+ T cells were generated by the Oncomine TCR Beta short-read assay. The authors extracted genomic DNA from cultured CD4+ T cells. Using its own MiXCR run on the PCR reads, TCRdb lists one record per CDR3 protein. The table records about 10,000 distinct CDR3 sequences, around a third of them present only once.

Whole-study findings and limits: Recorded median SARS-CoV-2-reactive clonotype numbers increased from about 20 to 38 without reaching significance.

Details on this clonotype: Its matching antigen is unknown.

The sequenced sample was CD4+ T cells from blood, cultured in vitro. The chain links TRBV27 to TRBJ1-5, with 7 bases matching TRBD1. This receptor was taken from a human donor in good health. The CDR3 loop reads CASSYRGSNQPQHF. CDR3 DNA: TGTGCCAGCAGTTACAGGGGAAGCAATCAGCCCCAGCATTTT.